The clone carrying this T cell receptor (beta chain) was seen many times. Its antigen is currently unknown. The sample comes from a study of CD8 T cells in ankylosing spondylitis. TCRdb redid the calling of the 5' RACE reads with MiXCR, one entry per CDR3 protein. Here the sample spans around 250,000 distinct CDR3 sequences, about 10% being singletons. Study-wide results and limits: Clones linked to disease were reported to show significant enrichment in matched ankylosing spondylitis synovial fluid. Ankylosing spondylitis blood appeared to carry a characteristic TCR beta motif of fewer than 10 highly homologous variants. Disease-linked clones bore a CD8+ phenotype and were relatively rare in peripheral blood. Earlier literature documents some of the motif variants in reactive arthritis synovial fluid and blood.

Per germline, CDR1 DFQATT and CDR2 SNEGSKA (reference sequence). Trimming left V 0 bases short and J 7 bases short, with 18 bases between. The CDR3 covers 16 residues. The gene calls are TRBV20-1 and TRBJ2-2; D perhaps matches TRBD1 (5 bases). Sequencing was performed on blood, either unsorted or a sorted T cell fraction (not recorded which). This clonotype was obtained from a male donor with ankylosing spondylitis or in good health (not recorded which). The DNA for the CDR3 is TGCAGTGCTAGAGATCGAAGACAGCCGCCCGGCGGGGAGCTGTTTTTT. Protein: CSARDRRQPPGGELFF.